Following are 16 T cell receptor beta chains from one sample sequenced in a study of blood T cell repertoires in COVID-19. The repertoire was sequenced with immunoSEQ multiplex PCR; TCRdb's copy has only in-frame clones and lacks some. The table lists 60,000 to 70,000 clones, 88% of them singletons. Material: peripheral blood. These receptors originate from a woman aged 55-70 years with acute or convalescent COVID-19.

J is TRBJ2-3 and V is TRBV28; tentative D call: TRBD1 (6 bases). Germline assignment: CDR1 MDHEN and CDR2 SYDVKM. The V end lost 6 bases, the J end lost 2 bases, and 18 bases lay between the germline ends. This CDR3 contains 16 residues. CDR3 sequence: CASRPLQGSATDTQYF. The CDR3 nucleotides are TGTGCCAGCAGGCCTCTACAGGGCTCCGCCACAGATACGCAGTATTTT. The full variable domain, its missing parts supplied by reference TRBV28 and TRBJ2-3, is DVKVTQSSRYLVKRTGEKVFLECVQDMDHENMFWYRQDPGLGLRLIYFSYDVKMKEKGDIPEGYSVSREKKERFSLILESASTNQTSMYLCASRPLQGSATDTQYFGPGTRLTVL.

The chain joins TRBV4-2 to TRBJ2-2; 9 bases match TRBD2. CDR1 is LGHNA, CDR2 YNFKEQ, per germline. The trim removed 1 base at V and 7 bases at J, leaving 4 bases unmatched. CDR3 size: 15 residues. The CDR3 protein is CASSQGGLADGELFF. The CDR3 DNA sequence: TGTGCCAGCAGCCAAGGGGGACTAGCAGACGGGGAGCTGTTTTTT.

This clone appeared a single time. The J gene is TRBJ2-5, the V gene TRBV3-1 (or the pseudogene TRBV3-2); 9 nucleotides align to TRBD1. Germline-derived CDR1 and CDR2 are LGHDT and YNNKEL (reference sequence). J was trimmed by 2 bases and V by 3 bases; bases with no gene match: 1. The CDR3 consists of 14 residues. CDR3 sequence reads: CASSQGQGQETQYF. The CDR3 DNA reads TGTGCCAGCAGCCAGGGACAGGGACAAGAGACCCAGTACTTC.

The rearrangement joins TRBV19 to TRBJ2-6; no clear D. The germline V gene has CDR1 LNHDA and CDR2 SQIVND (reference sequence). The CDR3 loop spans 15 amino acids. Deletions cut 6 bases from V and 1 base from J, with 10 bases between. The CDR3 DNA reads as TGTGCCAGTAGCGAGGCGTTTTCTGGGGCCAACGTCCTGACTTTC. It is translated as CASSEAFSGANVLTF.

This sequence joins TRBV5-4 and TRBJ1-2, with a possible D match to TRBD1 (5 bases). Germline CDR1 and CDR2: SGHNT and YYREEE (reference sequence). Trimming stripped 1 base from V and 4 bases from J, with 8 bases between. The CDR3 contains 13 residues. As DNA, the CDR3 is TGTGCCAGCAGCTTGCAGGGTATCTATGGCTACACCTTC. Protein product: CASSLQGIYGYTF.

The V gene is TRBV11-2, the J gene TRBJ2-5; possible D gene TRBD2, 6 bases. V was cut by 5 bases and J by 5 bases, with 12 bases left in between. Germline CDR1 reads SGHAT; CDR2 reads FQNNGV. This CDR3 has 13 amino acids. DNA of the CDR3: TGTGCCAGCAGCCTTGGGGGGAGGGAGACCCAGTACTTC. This sequence encodes CASSLGGRETQYF.

The genes are TRBV18 and TRBJ2-6; D not certain. V was trimmed by 2 bases and J by 5 bases, leaving 10 bases between them. The germline CDR1 and CDR2 sequences are KGHSH and LQKENI. This CDR3 is 15 amino acids long. CDR3 amino acids: CASSPELPWANVLTF. CDR3 DNA: TGTGCCAGCTCACCAGAGTTACCCTGGGCCAACGTCCTGACTTTC.

This clone came up once. V and J are TRBV24-1 and TRBJ2-1; TRBD1 agrees at 9 bases. Germline lookup yields CDR1 KGHDR and CDR2 SFDVKD. Trimming took 10 bases from V and 7 from J; bases not matched to a gene: 7. This CDR3 is built from 13 residues. CDR3 bases: TGTGCCACGAGACAGGGGGGTCAGAATGAGCAGTTCTTC. It encodes CATRQGGQNEQFF.

Here the CDR3 reads CASSPLGTAYEQYV. CDR3 DNA sequence: TGTGCCAGCTCACCACTAGGGACAGCCTACGAGCAGTACGTC. The V gene is TRBV18, the J gene TRBJ2-7; TRBD1 agrees at 7 bases. This CDR3 is built from 14 residues. V lost 1 base and J lost 2; bases outside the gene matches: 2. Germline CDR1 is KGHSH and CDR2 is LQKENI.

The chain recombines TRBV28 with TRBJ1-2; D might be TRBD1 (6 bases). V lost 5 bases and J lost 3, with 16 bases in between. Germline V gene sequence: CDR1 MDHEN, CDR2 SYDVKM. The CDR3 is 15 residues long. CDR3 DNA sequence: TGTGCCAGCAGTATTCTCCTCAGGGGTCACTATGGCTACACCTTC. Protein: CASSILLRGHYGYTF.

This chain links TRBV10-2 with TRBJ2-3; TRBD2 matches at 8 bases. The junction had 8 bases not matched to a gene; V was cut back by 1 base and J by 8 bases. Per germline, CDR1 WSHSY and CDR2 SAAADI. The CDR3 sequence is 15 residues long. CDR3 protein: CASSEYSGGGGTQYF. The CDR3 nucleotides read TGCGCCAGCAGTGAGTACAGCGGGGGAGGAGGTACGCAGTATTTT.

This clone was observed a single time. The V and J genes are TRBV7-9 and TRBJ1-2, with TRBD1 matching over 8 bases. With 3 bases clipped from V and 7 bases from J, the junction kept 7 bases outside the gene matches. The CDR3 has 14 amino acids. Germline V gives CDR1 SEHNR, CDR2 FQNEAQ (reference sequence). CDR3 protein: CASSLQGAQGGYTF. The CDR3 bases are TGTGCCAGCAGCTTGCAGGGGGCGCAGGGTGGCTACACCTTC.

The chain combines TRBV13 with TRBJ1-2; the match to TRBD1 covers 7 bases. Per the germline V gene, CDR1 is PRHDT and CDR2 is FYEKMQ (reference sequence). V lost 3 bases, J lost 4 bases, and 5 bases stayed unmatched. The CDR3 runs 14 residues. CDR3 loop: CASSLTGSFYGYTF. The CDR3 nucleotides are TGTGCCAGCAGCTTGACAGGGTCTTTCTATGGCTACACCTTC.

The V call is TRBV4-1, the J call TRBJ1-6; D remains ambiguous. Trimming removed 0 bases from V and 6 bases from J, with 9 bases in between. Germline V lookup: CDR1 MGHRA, CDR2 YSYEKL. The CDR3 is made up of 15 amino acids. CDR3 coding DNA: TGCGCCAGCAGCCAAGATGCGCTGGTTAATTCACCCCTCCACTTT. Protein product: CASSQDALVNSPLHF.

The chain couples TRBV19 to TRBJ1-5; the D gene is possibly TRBD1 (5 bases). Germline loops: CDR1 LNHDA, CDR2 SQIVND (reference sequence). The CDR3 contains 15 residues. V was shortened by 5 bases and J by 3 bases, with 14 bases between the two germline ends. The CDR3 sequence is CASSLRSGPNQPQHF. CDR3 nucleotide sequence: TGTGCCAGTAGTTTACGCTCAGGGCCCAATCAGCCCCAGCATTTT.

The chain carries TRBV19 and TRBJ1-4; D is ambiguous. CDR1 is LNHDA, CDR2 SQIVND, per germline (reference sequence). The ends were cut back, 8 bases at V and 7 bases at J, with 14 bases in the middle. The CDR3 extends over 13 amino acids. The CDR3 is CASFERRGEKLFF. Written as DNA, the CDR3 is TGTGCCAGTTTCGAAAGGAGAGGTGAAAAACTGTTTTTT.